A single sample is the source of the 3 T cell receptor beta chains below, sequenced in a study of blood T cell repertoires in COVID-19. Clones were sequenced by immunoSEQ multiplex PCR, and TCRdb holds only the in-frame ones, with some missing. Here the sample spans 100,000 to 150,000 clones, about 88% being singletons. Sequencing was performed on peripheral blood. The source is a woman aged 80 or over with acute or convalescent COVID-19.

CDR3 DNA: TGTGCCAGCAGCCGGCCGGGAAACATTCAGTACTTC. This gives the protein CASSRPGNIQYF. The chain joins TRBV11-1 to TRBJ2-4; no reliable D call. The CDR3 consists of 12 residues. Germline CDR1 and CDR2: SGHAT and FQDESV (reference sequence). V lost 5 bases to trimming and J lost 6 bases, with 8 bases between them.

V usage is TRBV6-6 and J usage is TRBJ1-5; D may be TRBD1 (6 bases). V lost 0 bases and J lost 5, with 11 bases in between. This CDR3 contains 15 residues. Per germline, CDR1 MNHNY and CDR2 SVGAGI (reference sequence). The CDR3 DNA follows: TGTGCCAGCAGTTACTCGATGGGGGCAGATCAGCCCCAGCATTTT. It yields the protein CASSYSMGADQPQHF.

The V gene is TRBV24-1, the J gene TRBJ2-2, with D perhaps TRBD2 (6 bases). The CDR3 runs 17 residues. The V end lost 3 bases, the J end lost 5 bases, and 18 bases lay between the germline ends. CDR1 and CDR2 (germline): KGHDR, SFDVKD. The CDR3 region has the DNA TGTGCCACCAGTGATCCGTTGGGAGGAGGACAAACCGGGGAGCTGTTTTTT. This gives the protein CATSDPLGGGQTGELFF.